This entry lists 13 T cell receptor beta chains sequenced from one sample in a study of shared clonotypes between healthy human individuals. The assay was immunoSEQ multiplex PCR, and TCRdb's table has in-frame clones only and misses some. This table has around 2.3 million clones, around 95% appearing once. Material for sequencing was naive CD4+ T cells sorted from blood. Subset reported: CD45RA+ positively selected. Every receptor here comes from a man between 18 and 35 years old in good health.

This sequence joins TRBV4-1 and TRBJ2-7; 9 nucleotides line up with TRBD2. Germline values: CDR1 MGHRA, CDR2 YSYEKL. V dropped 0 bases and J dropped 4; count of bases not matched to a gene: 19. CDR3 size: 20 residues. CDR3 protein: CASSQEDSGSFPPRKYEQYF. As DNA, the CDR3 is TGCGCCAGCAGCCAAGAGGATAGCGGGAGTTTTCCCCCCCGAAAATACGAGCAGTACTTC.

The V call is TRBV11-1, the J call TRBJ1-1; D ambiguous. This CDR3 region has 13 residues. The V end was cut by 1 base, the J end by 2 bases, with 5 bases between. Germline V CDR1 and CDR2: SGHAT, FQDESV (reference sequence). This CDR3 reads CASSLGLNTEAFF. Written as DNA, the CDR3 is TGTGCCAGCAGCTTAGGGTTAAACACTGAAGCTTTCTTT.

Turning to this clone: This sample also contains other DNA sequences that code for the same CDR3. The chain couples TRBV30 to TRBJ1-6; D is uncertain. The germline V gene encodes CDR1 GTSNPN and CDR2 SVGIG (reference sequence). CDR3 size: 11 residues. V was pared by 2 bases and J by 10 bases, with 6 bases between. This CDR3 reads CAWSTDSPLHF. The CDR3 DNA reads as TGTGCCTGGAGTACGGACTCACCCCTCCACTTT.

To note about this clone: Other DNA sequences in the same sample also yield this CDR3. The chain couples TRBV7-2 to TRBJ2-7; the D gene is possibly TRBD2 (6 bases). The germline V gene has CDR1 SGHTA and CDR2 FQGNSA. V was shortened by 3 bases and J by 2 bases, with 11 bases between the two germline ends. CDR3 length: 14 amino acids. The CDR3 nucleotides are TGTGCCAGCAGCTTCGGAGCGGGCCCCTACGAGCAGTACTTC. It yields the protein CASSFGAGPYEQYF.

The chain recombines TRBV5-6 with TRBJ2-5, with 9 bases fitting TRBD2. Per the germline V gene, CDR1 is SGHDT and CDR2 is YYEEEE. This CDR3 is 16 amino acids long. Trimming took 0 bases from V and 2 from J; bases not matched to a gene: 5. The CDR3 nucleotides read TGTGCCAGCAGCTTGGCCTGGCGGGGGGGGCAAGAGACCCAGTACTTC. This codes for CASSLAWRGGQETQYF. The full variable domain, in which reference TRBV5-6 and TRBJ2-5 provide the parts outside the CDR3, is DAGVTQSPTHLIKTRGQQVTLRCSPKSGHDTVSWYQQALGQGPQFIFQYYEEEERQRGNFPDRFSGHQFPNYSSELNVNALLLGDSALYLCASSLAWRGGQETQYFGPGTRLLVL.

V usage is TRBV18 and J usage is TRBJ2-4, with D perhaps TRBD2 (7 bases). Germline CDR1 KGHSH, CDR2 LQKENI. V lost 0 bases and J lost 1, with 13 bases in between. The CDR3 is 17 residues long. The CDR3 here is CASSPPGGGGAKNIQYF. The CDR3 DNA reads as TGTGCCAGCTCACCACCTGGCGGGGGCGGCGCCAAAAACATTCAGTACTTC.

This chain connects TRBV5-1 to TRBJ2-7; 11 bases are a match to TRBD1. This CDR3 contains 15 residues. V trimming: 4 bases; J trimming: 2 bases; junction bases outside the gene matches: 5. CDR1 is SGHRS and CDR2 is YFSETQ in the germline V gene. CDR3 sequence: CASSADRGPTYEQYF. The CDR3 coding sequence is TGCGCCAGCAGCGCGGACAGGGGGCCTACCTACGAGCAGTACTTC.

V is TRBV9 and J is TRBJ2-2; TRBD1 agrees at 7 bases. Germline V CDR1 and CDR2: SGDLS, YYNGEE. The length of the CDR3 is 13 residues. V gave up 4 bases and J gave up 7 bases; unmatched junction bases: 4. The CDR3 reads CASSKTGNGELFF. The CDR3 DNA follows: TGTGCCAGCAGCAAGACAGGGAACGGGGAGCTGTTTTTT.

CDR3 DNA: TGCAGCGTTGATTTGAGGAACACTGAAGCTTTCTTT. It codes for CSVDLRNTEAFF. This sequence joins TRBV29-1 and TRBJ1-1; no firm D call. There are 12 residues in the CDR3. V lost 3 bases and J lost 1, with 6 bases in between. Per germline, CDR1 SQVTM and CDR2 ANQGSEA.

The rearrangement joins TRBV5-1 to TRBJ2-1; perhaps TRBD1 as D (5 bases). Germline CDR1 is SGHRS and CDR2 is YFSETQ. The length of the CDR3 is 14 residues. V gave up 0 bases and J gave up 7 bases, with 11 bases separating them. The CDR3 nucleotides are TGCGCCAGCAGCTTGGGGGGTCCAGGGAATGAGCAGTTCTTC. It specifies CASSLGGPGNEQFF.

The CDR3 DNA follows: TGTGCCATCAGCGTAGGAGCCGGGACAGGGATCTACGAGCAGTACTTC. This codes for CAISVGAGTGIYEQYF. V is TRBV10-3 and J is TRBJ2-7; TRBD1 agrees at 9 bases. Germline V gives CDR1 ENHRY, CDR2 SYGVKD. The CDR3 is made up of 16 amino acids. V was clipped by 6 bases and J by 3 bases; unmatched bases: 12.

The rearrangement joins TRBV10-3 to TRBJ2-7; D ambiguous. Germline V gene sequence: CDR1 ENHRY, CDR2 SYGVKD. Between the trimmed V and J ends, which lost 7 bases and 5 bases, there was a span of 9 bases. The CDR3 runs to 11 residues. CDR3 DNA: TGTGCCATCATGAGGACGGACGAGCAGTACTTC. Protein sequence: CAIMRTDEQYF.

In the case of this clone: Different DNA sequences within this sample yield the same CDR3. The V gene is TRBV5-1, the J gene TRBJ1-1, with a tentative D call TRBD1 (5 bases). V lost 0 bases and J 0 bases, leaving 9 bases between the germline ends. The germline V gene encodes CDR1 SGHRS and CDR2 YFSETQ. The CDR3 covers 15 residues. The DNA of the CDR3 is TGCGCCAGCAGCTTGGCATCAGGGATGAACACTGAAGCTTTCTTT. It encodes CASSLASGMNTEAFF.